Below, one TCR beta chain is given with its context. This clonotype showed up just a few times. Its cognate antigen has yet to be identified. Per-nucleotide qualities are absent, and no much larger clonotype sits a single base away. TCR cDNA was synthesized by 5'RACE template switching, through which a universal primer site and unique molecular identifiers were introduced. Priming for cDNA synthesis came from both the TCR alpha and TCR beta constant segments. Two PCR steps were used to amplify libraries, with sample barcodes and sequencing adapters being added in the second step. Sequencing of libraries was done on Illumina HiSeq 2500 (2x100 bp) or NovaSeq (2x150 bp). As for the original processing: MIGEC was used to demultiplex reads and collapse the reads into UMI consensus sequences, and MiXCR was used for V(D)J alignment. Vaccine-responding clonotypes were identified with edgeR using replicate PBMC samples, with FDR below 0.01 and a log2 fold change above 5 up to day 15 being required. Each bulk clonotype was labeled CD4 or CD8 based on which sequenced repertoire, CD4 or CD8, contained the clonotype at higher abundance. TCRdb applied fastp at Q25 and MiXCR to the public reads, then kept only in-frame beta chains. Identical CDR3 protein sequences are pooled into one entry, listed with their most common genes and DNA. In this record, the V and J calls reflect TCRdb's handling and not the investigators' own analysis. This sample comprises 200,000 to 300,000 distinct CDR3 sequences, 6.9% of them detected only once. The top ten clones comprise roughly 0.9% of the sample.

Explained via the paper, the treatment or condition label denotes: live attenuated yellow fever vaccine strain. A standard Ficoll-Paque protocol was used to isolate PBMCs from peripheral blood. Dynabeads CD4 and CD8 positive selection kits were used to isolate the CD4 and CD8 T-cell fractions. RNA was extracted with TriZol from bulk PBMCs, CD4 and CD8 fractions, and dextramer-positive and dextramer-negative fractions. These data originate in a study of T cells after yellow fever vaccination (dated by TCRdb to about 2019). General notes on the study: The SMART-Seq v4 Ultra Low Input RNA kit was used to prepare libraries from fractions with low cell numbers. To follow T-cell clones before and after primary and booster YFV17D yellow fever vaccination, bulk TCR alpha and beta repertoires were sequenced over time. Two healthy male donors made up the cohort, one aged 18 to 29 years and the other aged 30 to 40 years. Blood was collected at multiple timepoints before and after primary and secondary immunization, and bulk PBMC replicates and cell subsets were isolated.

CDR3 length: 15 amino acids, cysteine to phenylalanine. Here the CDR3 DNA is all that survives: 45 bases in frame from base 1. The V end loses 1 base and the J end loses 6 bases, and a stretch of 15 bases separates them. Reading the germline V gene (reference sequence) gives CDR1 SGHKS and CDR2 YYEKEE. Paper-wide results and their limitations: The secondary T-cell response was weaker than the primary response but faster, peaking on day 5 instead of day 15. After the booster, most of the clones that had expanded following primary vaccination were detected again (almost 98% of CD4 and 80% to 90% of CD8), which suggests that memory was broadly maintained. Because abundant contaminating clonotypes from the bulk population could be contained in FACS-sorted repertoires, computational filtering was required. The study included only a couple of donors, which limits how far the findings can be generalized. A small share of clonotypes was detected in both CD4 and CD8 compartments, with the overlap likely arising from convergent recombination.

The sequence was obtained from a man aged 25-45 years who received the YFV17D yellow fever vaccine. The sample here was CD4+ T cells sorted from PBMCs, taken 15 days after the yellow fever booster vaccination. The V gene is TRBV5-5 and the J gene is TRBJ2-3; the D region possibly corresponds to TRBD2 (10 bases align). At the DNA level, the sequence is TGTGCCAGCAGCTTGACTAGCGGGACAGGGGATACGCAGTATTTT. It translates as CASSLTSGTGDTQYF. With the rest looked up from the reference TRBV5-5 and TRBJ2-3 genes rather than sequenced, the full variable domain is DAGVTQSPTHLIKTRGQQVTLRCSPISGHKSVSWYQQVLGQGPQFIFQYYEKEERGRGNFPDRFSARQFPNYSSELNVNALLLGDSALYLCASSLTSGTGDTQYFGPGTRLTVL.